This paragraph reports one TCR beta chain. Under the authors' procedure: Estimation of nucleated cell counts relied on the amplification of reference gene primers. Clones were read by immunoSEQ multiplex PCR, and TCRdb kept only the in-frame ones, dropping some. V and J calls and clone size come straight from that table; D and trimming were deduced from the DNA. Of tens of thousands of clones in the sample, around 75% were seen once. The sample comes from a study of blood T cell repertoires in COVID-19. Study overall: The United States, Italy and Spain supplied acute and convalescent COVID-19 samples. T cells, B-cell-depleted T cells, or PBMCs provided the cDNA or gDNA that served as material.

CDR1 is GTSNPN, CDR2 SVGIG, per germline (reference sequence). The length of the CDR3 is 13 residues. V lost 8 bases and J lost 5; bases outside the gene matches: 7. Sequencing was performed on peripheral blood. The TCR was taken from a man older than 75 with acute or convalescent COVID-19. V is TRBV30 and J is TRBJ2-1, with 9 bases fitting TRBD2. In nucleotides, the CDR3 is TGTGCCGCCTCTAGCGGGGTGCACAATGAGCAGTTCTTC. The encoded protein is CAASSGVHNEQFF.